The 22 T cell receptor beta chains presented below share a single source sample, sequenced in a study of cytomegalovirus exposure and HLA in healthy donors. The PCR used 60 Vbeta and 13 Jbeta primers. Some clones are missing from TCRdb's copy, which holds only in-frame ones; the method was immunoSEQ multiplex PCR. The data hold some 88,000 clones, with roughly two thirds observed a single time. The sequencing sample was made of PBMCs. These receptor sequences come from a woman aged 25-40 years in good health and CMV-seronegative.

CDR3 region: CASSIEDQGRGGELFF. For the CDR3, the DNA is TGTGCCAGTAGTATCGAGGACCAGGGGAGGGGCGGGGAGCTGTTTTTT. The V gene is TRBV19, the J gene TRBJ2-2; D perhaps matches TRBD2 (7 bases). The V and J ends lost 3 bases and 7 bases respectively, with 18 bases between them. Germline CDR1 and CDR2: LNHDA and SQIVND (reference sequence). The CDR3 sequence is 16 residues long.

This chain links TRBV19 with TRBJ2-1; possible D gene TRBD1, 5 bases. Germline values: CDR1 LNHDA, CDR2 SQIVND (reference sequence). There are 18 residues in the CDR3. Trimming stripped 3 bases from V and 3 bases from J, with 21 bases between. CDR3 residues: CASSIHQWGGANYNEQFF. CDR3 bases: TGTGCCAGTAGTATCCACCAGTGGGGCGGAGCAAACTACAATGAGCAGTTCTTC.

Comments on this clone: One junction end disagrees with the germline gene, perhaps due to a read error. The CDR3 loop reads CTSSPRHPSYNEQFF. In nucleotides, the CDR3 is TGTACCAGCAGTCCCCGACACCCCTCCTACAATGAGCAGTTCTTC. J is TRBJ2-1 and V is TRBV27; D unresolved. This CDR3 is 15 amino acids long. Germline V lookup: CDR1 MNHEY, CDR2 SMNVEV (reference sequence).

The chain carries TRBV18 and TRBJ2-1, with D maybe TRBD1 (6 bases). The CDR3 has 13 amino acids. The V end lost 2 bases, the J end lost 8 bases, and 10 bases lay between the germline ends. The V gene's germline CDR1 is KGHSH and CDR2 LQKENI. The DNA of the CDR3 is TGTGCCAGCTCACCAATGGCAGGGGATGAGCAGTTCTTC. Amino acid sequence: CASSPMAGDEQFF.

CDR3 sequence: CSVGPGGETQYF. As DNA, the CDR3 is TGCAGCGTGGGACCCGGGGGGGAGACCCAGTACTTC. The chain links TRBV29-1 to TRBJ2-5, with TRBD2 matching 7 bases. CDR3 size: 12 residues. Germline V gene sequence: CDR1 SQVTM, CDR2 ANQGSEA. The ends lost 6 bases at V and 5 bases at J; junction bases unmatched: 6.

The V gene is TRBV4-1, the J gene TRBJ1-1; maybe TRBD1 (5 bases). Germline-derived CDR1 and CDR2 are MGHRA and YSYEKL. This CDR3 region has 15 residues. V was trimmed by 6 bases and J by 4 bases, leaving 18 bases between them. This CDR3 is CASRRTRAETTEAFF. In DNA form, the CDR3 reads TGCGCCAGCAGGCGAACCAGGGCCGAAACCACTGAAGCTTTCTTT.

The chain carries TRBV25-1 and TRBJ1-1, with 10 bases that match TRBD1. The germline CDR1 and CDR2 sequences are MGHDK and SYGVNS. V gave up 2 bases and J gave up 6 bases; unmatched junction bases: 6. This CDR3 has 15 residues. Here the CDR3 DNA reads TGTGCCAGCAGTGAACCGGGACAGGGGATTCCTGAAGCTTTCTTT. Translation: CASSEPGQGIPEAFF.

V and J are TRBV7-2 and TRBJ2-1, with 8 bases identical to TRBD2. The V gene end was trimmed by 4 bases and the J gene end by 4 bases; junction bases not matched to a gene: 12. The CDR3 is 17 amino acids. The germline CDR1 and CDR2 sequences are SGHTA and FQGNSA. CDR3 coding DNA: TGTGCCAGCAGCTCGCTTTCGACGGGGGGGCTTTACAATGAGCAGTTCTTC. It translates to CASSSLSTGGLYNEQFF.

The rearrangement links TRBV7-3 to TRBJ2-3; TRBD2 matches 10 bases. The CDR3 consists of 15 residues. Germline V gene lookup returns CDR1 SGHTA and CDR2 FQGTGA. J lost 2 bases, V lost 5 bases, and 4 bases had no gene match. The CDR3 DNA follows: TGTGCCAGCAGCGATAGCGGGAGGCCCACAGATACGCAGTATTTT. Its translation: CASSDSGRPTDTQYF.

This clone was detected only a few times. The gene calls are TRBV19 and TRBJ1-5; 9 nucleotides agree with TRBD1. Germline values: CDR1 LNHDA, CDR2 SQIVND (reference sequence). The CDR3 has 14 amino acids. The trim removed 6 bases at V and 5 bases at J, leaving 5 bases unmatched. CDR3 in amino acids: CASSTGGGDQPQHF. Here the CDR3 DNA reads TGTGCCAGTAGCACAGGGGGCGGGGATCAGCCCCAGCATTTT.

This chain joins TRBV10-1 and TRBJ2-2; possibly TRBD1 for D (6 bases). The CDR3 is 13 residues long. Germline V gene data show CDR1 as WNHNN and CDR2 as SYGVQD (reference sequence). Here the CDR3 reads CASKGTNTGELFF. The DNA for the CDR3 is TGCGCTTCGAAGGGGACAAACACCGGGGAGCTGTTTTTT.

This clone occurred once. One junction end disagrees with the germline gene, perhaps due to a read error. The J gene is TRBJ1-2, the V gene TRBV5-6; 10 bases align to TRBD1. This CDR3 is 15 amino acids long. Germline values: CDR1 SGHDT, CDR2 YYEEEE. CDR3 amino acids: CAGSLGQGRRVGYTF. CDR3 nucleotides: TGTGCCGGCAGCTTGGGACAGGGGAGGAGAGTGGGCTACACCTTC.

This chain joins TRBV6-4 and TRBJ1-2, with D possibly matching TRBD1 (6 bases). Germline V gene sequence: CDR1 MRHNA, CDR2 SNTAGT. Trimming removed 6 bases at V and 2 bases at J, with 25 bases between. The CDR3 runs to 18 residues. The CDR3 nucleotides read TGTGCCAGCAGGAAAAATCTTCGGACAGTTCCTTCAAACTATGGCTACACCTTC. This encodes CASRKNLRTVPSNYGYTF.

This chain connects TRBV19 to TRBJ2-3; 10 bases agree with TRBD2. After removal of 6 bases from V and 0 bases from J, the junction contained 0 bases not matched to a gene. The CDR3 extends over 14 amino acids. Germline V gene sequence: CDR1 LNHDA, CDR2 SQIVND (reference sequence). The CDR3: CASRTSGSTDTQYF. For the CDR3, the DNA is TGTGCCAGTAGGACTAGCGGGAGCACAGATACGCAGTATTTT.

With regard to this clone: Distinct nucleotide sequences in the sample also encode this CDR3. CDR3 region: CASSLSGSGGLYEQYF. The CDR3, as DNA: TGTGCCAGCAGTTTAAGCGGTAGCGGGGGACTCTACGAGCAGTACTTC. The rearrangement joins TRBV28 to TRBJ2-7; 9 bases agree with TRBD2. V was pared by 2 bases and J by 3 bases, with 8 bases of the junction left unmatched. CDR1 is MDHEN, CDR2 SYDVKM, per germline. The CDR3 consists of 16 residues. Looking up the rest from reference TRBV28 and TRBJ2-7 gives the full variable domain: DVKVTQSSRYLVKRTGEKVFLECVQDMDHENMFWYRQDPGLGLRLIYFSYDVKMKEKGDIPEGYSVSREKKERFSLILESASTNQTSMYLCASSLSGSGGLYEQYFGPGTRLTVT.

The chain links TRBV10-2 to TRBJ2-3; D unclear. This CDR3 contains 14 residues. V shed 1 base and J shed 6 bases, with 11 bases lying between them. Germline loops: CDR1 WSHSY, CDR2 SAAADI. The CDR3 coding sequence is TGCGCCAGCAGTGAGTGGGTATTCGGGGATACGCAGTATTTT. It encodes CASSEWVFGDTQYF.

V gene TRBV25-1 combines with J gene TRBJ1-2, with D possibly TRBD1 on 5 matching bases. Germline CDR1 is MGHDK and CDR2 is SYGVNS. V was shortened by 3 bases and J by 8 bases, with 19 bases between the two germline ends. This CDR3 contains 15 residues. The CDR3 DNA reads as TGTGCCAGCAGTGACCCCACGGAGGGGTTAGGGGGCTACACCTTC. Encoded protein: CASSDPTEGLGGYTF.

A few counts support this clone. V and J are TRBV5-8 and TRBJ2-6; 9 bases agree with TRBD2. V lost 4 bases, J lost 0 bases, and 11 bases stayed unmatched. This CDR3 has 19 amino acids. Germline CDR1 is SGHTS and CDR2 is YDEGEE. The CDR3 sequence: CASSLSGRLAVSGANVLTF. The CDR3 DNA follows: TGTGCCAGCAGCCTGAGTGGTCGACTAGCGGTCTCTGGGGCCAACGTCCTGACTTTC.

This clone was seen ten or more times. This chain uses TRBV10-1 with TRBJ2-2, with no clear D. The CDR3 covers 14 residues. V was clipped by 8 bases and J by 0 bases, with 10 bases between them. Germline values: CDR1 WNHNN, CDR2 SYGVQD (reference sequence). CDR3 nucleotide sequence: TGCGCCAGCCGTCGAGACTCGAACACCGGGGAGCTGTTTTTT. Its translation: CASRRDSNTGELFF.

This chain links TRBV7-2 with TRBJ1-1, with 8 bases aligning to TRBD1. CDR3 length: 14 amino acids. Germline CDR1 and CDR2: SGHTA and FQGNSA. Trimming took 5 bases from V and 3 from J; bases not matched to a gene: 5. The CDR3 bases are TGTGCCAGCAGCCTAACACAGGGGGACACTGAAGCTTTCTTT. It yields the protein CASSLTQGDTEAFF.

This clone was recorded only once. V is TRBV6-1 and J is TRBJ1-2, with 12 bases lining up with TRBD1. Per germline, CDR1 MNHNS and CDR2 SASEGT. The CDR3 covers 15 residues. V lost 6 bases, J lost 3 bases, and 5 bases stayed unmatched. The CDR3 spells CASRGQGAFYYGYTF. CDR3 DNA sequence: TGTGCCAGCAGGGGACAGGGGGCATTTTACTATGGCTACACCTTC.

This clone was detected a few times. The chain links TRBV2 to TRBJ2-1; the match to TRBD2 covers 13 bases. Germline CDR1 is SNHLY and CDR2 is FYNNEI. The CDR3 consists of 16 residues. With 5 bases clipped from V and 7 bases from J, the junction kept 8 bases outside the gene matches. The CDR3, as DNA: TGTGCCAGCAGTTTATCGACTAGCGGGAGGCGGAATGAGCAGTTCTTC. It is translated as CASSLSTSGRRNEQFF. Looking up the rest from reference TRBV2 and TRBJ2-1 gives the full variable domain: EPEVTQTPSHQVTQMGQEVILRCVPISNHLYFYWYRQILGQKVEFLVSFYNNEISEKSEIFDDQFSVERPDGSNFTLKIRSTKLEDSAMYFCASSLSTSGRRNEQFFGPGTRLTVL.